The 2 T cell receptor beta chains presented below share a single source sample, sequenced in a study of T cell changes during pregnancy in multiple sclerosis. Method: immunoSEQ multiplex PCR; TCRdb's copy keeps in-frame clones and lacks some. The sample lists some 90,000 clones, 90% to 95% occurring once. Sequencing was performed on peripheral blood, taken after pregnancy. The source of these receptors is a female donor in good health, enrolled as a control in a pregnancy study.

The rearrangement joins TRBV6-6 to TRBJ1-4; 7 positions agree with TRBD1. Looked up from germline, CDR1 is MNHNY and CDR2 is SVGAGI (reference sequence). V lost 2 bases to trimming and J lost 8 bases; unmatched junction nucleotides: 5. The CDR3 extends over 14 amino acids. CDR3 amino acids: CASSYQQGREKLFF. The DNA for the CDR3 is TGTGCCAGCAGTTACCAACAGGGGAGAGAAAAACTGTTTTTT.

This clone came up a few times. The V and J genes are TRBV28 and TRBJ2-5, with 7 bases identical to TRBD1. Germline V gives CDR1 MDHEN, CDR2 SYDVKM. V lost 6 bases, J lost 0 bases, and 13 bases stayed unmatched. This CDR3 is 17 amino acids long. This CDR3 reads CASSSPPGQQHQETQYF. As DNA, the CDR3 is TGTGCCAGCAGCTCTCCCCCGGGACAGCAACACCAAGAGACCCAGTACTTC.